Here is one T cell receptor beta chain with its context. Trimming took off 5 bases at V and 6 bases at J, with 10 bases between the two ends. The germline CDR1 and CDR2 sequences are MNHEY and SVGAGI. The CDR3 has 13 amino acids. These data belong to a study of T-cell reconstitution after alpha-beta-depleted transplantation in children. Unique molecular identifiers were incorporated when the TCRbeta library was constructed. Via MiXCR, TCRdb re-called the PCR reads, giving one row per CDR3 protein. The sample records 70,000 to 95,000 distinct CDR3 sequences, 12% being singletons. The rearrangement links TRBV6-5 to TRBJ2-2; D unclear. This sequence was found in a human donor who donated a stem cell graft to a child with inherited bone marrow failure. The source was PBMCs from the stem cell graft donor, collected from the stem cell graft. The DNA of the CDR3 is TGTGCCAGCAGTCCCAGAGCCCCCGGGGAGCTGTTTTTT. Its translation is CASSPRAPGELFF.